Below, 2 T cell receptor beta chains from the same sample are listed, as sequenced in a study of coeliac disease. Only in-frame clones appear in the TCRdb table, and some are missing; sequencing was by immunoSEQ multiplex PCR. The sample holds 4,000 to 5,000 clones; roughly 72% are singletons and the top ten take under 7%. The sequencing sample was made of lymphocytes from the gut lamina propria. The receptors were sampled from a man younger than 35 with celiac disease on a gluten-free diet.

This chain connects TRBV10-3 to TRBJ2-3; TRBD1 matches 8 bases. Trimming at V came to 6 bases and at J to 4 bases, leaving 0 bases not matched to a gene. The germline CDR1 and CDR2 sequences are ENHRY and SYGVKD. The CDR3 spans 12 residues. This CDR3 reads CAIRQGADTQYF. The CDR3 region has the DNA TGTGCCATCAGACAGGGGGCAGATACGCAGTATTTT.

J is TRBJ1-2 and V is TRBV9; the match to TRBD1 covers 7 bases. The ends lost 4 bases at V and 2 bases at J; junction bases unmatched: 11. Looked up from germline, CDR1 is SGDLS and CDR2 is YYNGEE. This CDR3 has 16 amino acids. CDR3 bases: TGTGCCAGCAGCCGTGGGACAGATCAGGGAAACTATGGCTACACCTTC. It codes for CASSRGTDQGNYGYTF.